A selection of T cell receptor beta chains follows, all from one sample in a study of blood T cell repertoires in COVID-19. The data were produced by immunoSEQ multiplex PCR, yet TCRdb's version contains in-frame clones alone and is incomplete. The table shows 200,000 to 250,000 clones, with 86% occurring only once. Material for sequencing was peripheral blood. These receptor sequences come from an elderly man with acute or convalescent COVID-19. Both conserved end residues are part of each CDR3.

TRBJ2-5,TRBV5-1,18,CASSFTLTSGRAGETQYF
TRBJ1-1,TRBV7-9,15,CASSFGQGRNTEAFF
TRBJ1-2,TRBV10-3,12,CAISLWQMGYTF
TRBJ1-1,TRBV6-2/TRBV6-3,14,CASSSQILNTEAFF
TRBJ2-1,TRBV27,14,CASRATSVDNEQFF
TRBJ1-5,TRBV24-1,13,CATSTDSHQPQHF
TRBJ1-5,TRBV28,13,CASSFRDRQPQHF
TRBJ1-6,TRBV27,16,CASSFYDSSYNSPLHF
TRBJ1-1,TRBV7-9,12,CATDAKTGGRFF
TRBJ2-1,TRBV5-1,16,CASSLDSPHSGDEQFF
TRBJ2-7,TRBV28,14,CASTGLAGLYEQYF
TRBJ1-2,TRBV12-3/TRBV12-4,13,CASSLGGRSGYTF
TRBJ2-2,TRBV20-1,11,CSASLTGELFF
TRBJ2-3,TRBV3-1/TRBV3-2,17,CASSQATGGASTDTQYF
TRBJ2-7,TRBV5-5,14,CASSLRGATYEQYF
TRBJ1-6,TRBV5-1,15,CASSPEGQLSSPLHF
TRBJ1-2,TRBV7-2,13,CASSLGGNYGYTF
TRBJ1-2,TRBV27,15,CASSPGQGYNYGYTF
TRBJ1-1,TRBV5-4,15,CASSPRQGENTEAFF
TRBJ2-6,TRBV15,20,CATSRGAPGGREDGANVLTF
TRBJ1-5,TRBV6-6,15,CASSPQGMNNQPQHF
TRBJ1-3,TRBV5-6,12,CASSAGVDTIYF
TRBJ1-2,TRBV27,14,CASSLSMTPGGYTF